Described below is a single TCR beta chain sequence and its context. The specificity of this receptor is unknown. There are no base qualities to consult, and no much larger clone falls within one base. The sample comes from a study of CD8 T cells in ankylosing spondylitis (dated by TCRdb to about 2017). Context from the whole study: T cell receptor beta repertoires were profiled in healthy donors and ankylosing spondylitis patients so that disease-linked TCR variants could be found. The full study cohort was made up of roughly 25 ankylosing spondylitis patients and 108 healthy donors. Peripheral blood samples were taken, and synovial fluid was additionally collected from ankylosing spondylitis patients.

Results the study describes overall, beyond this receptor: Some motif variants had previously been reported in the synovial fluid and blood of reactive arthritis patients, which suggests shared mechanisms of disease initiation. The disease-linked clones were reported to be significantly enriched in matched synovial fluid samples from ankylosing spondylitis patients. The disease-linked clones showed a CD8+ phenotype and occurred at relatively low frequencies in peripheral blood. A TCR beta motif made up of several highly homologous amino acid variants appeared to be characteristic of blood from ankylosing spondylitis patients.

Reads for this sample came from an Illumina HiSeq 2500. Quantitative 5'-RACE with molecular barcodes was used to prepare TCR beta libraries. The paper's processing steps were these. A new computational method based on a probabilistic model of VDJ rearrangement was used to identify disease-linked TCR variants. In-frame beta chains were kept once TCRdb had trimmed the public reads at Q25 with fastp and called clones with MiXCR. When rows share a CDR3 protein, they turn into one entry using the most common DNA and genes. The V and J calls reflect TCRdb's pipeline rather than the authors' work. The sample profile shows roughly 300,000 distinct CDR3 sequences; less than 9.5% of them were found once. The top ten hold about 14% of the sample. Germline trimming: 2 bases from V, 4 bases from J; junction bases outside gene matches: 3. The germline V gene yields MNHNS for CDR1 and SASEGT for CDR2. The CDR3 measures 14 amino acids from cysteine to phenylalanine. Only the CDR3 DNA is retained, 42 bases long and in frame from the first base.

The sequenced sample was blood, either unsorted or a sorted T cell fraction (not recorded which). The chain employs TRBV6-1 and TRBJ1-1, and 8 bases in between align with TRBD1. This clonotype originated in a male donor with ankylosing spondylitis. The nucleotide sequence is TGTGCCAGCAGTGAACTAACAGGGGGCACTGAAGCTTTCTTT. Translated, this gives CASSELTGGTEAFF.